Following are 26 T cell receptor beta chains from one sample sequenced in a study of T cells after yellow fever vaccination (dated 2019 in TCRdb). The sample's treatment or condition, from its label and the paper: live attenuated yellow fever vaccine strain. The method behind the library was 5' RACE. The sample was run on an Illumina NovaSeq 6000. TCRdb ran its own pipeline on the public reads, namely fastp trimming at Q25 and MiXCR clone calling, and kept in-frame beta chains. Under each unique CDR3 protein, matching rows form one entry showing the most common genes and DNA. This sample lists some 240,000 distinct CDR3 sequences; over 4.5% were detected once. Of the sample, roughly 3% falls within the top ten clones. The source material was CD4+ T cells sorted from PBMCs, sampled on the day of the yellow fever booster vaccination. The receptors stem from a man between 18 and 35 years old who received the YFV17D yellow fever vaccine.

The chain combines TRBV4-3 with TRBJ1-5; TRBD1 agrees at 7 bases. The CDR3 contains 15 residues. Germline CDR1 reads LGHNA; CDR2 reads YSLEER. J gave up 1 base and V 0 bases, and 0 bases lay outside the gene matches. CDR3 protein: CASSQDRGSNQPQHF. The CDR3 DNA reads TGCGCCAGCAGCCAAGACAGGGGGAGCAATCAGCCCCAGCATTTT.

This clonotype was counted at least ten times. The gene calls are TRBV12-3 or TRBV12-4 and TRBJ2-5, with TRBD2 matching over 10 bases. The V and J ends lost 1 base and 5 bases, in that order; junction bases with no gene match: 4. The CDR3 length is 15 residues. CDR3 in amino acids: CASSLVLAGVETQYF. CDR3 in DNA: TGTGCCAGCAGTTTAGTCCTAGCGGGGGTTGAGACCCAGTACTTC.

This clonotype was recorded a few times. V is TRBV12-5 and J is TRBJ2-7; 8 bases agree with TRBD2. This CDR3 is 15 amino acids long. After removal of 5 bases from V and 7 bases from J, the junction contained 13 bases not matched to a gene. CDR1 is LGHNT, CDR2 FRNRAP, per germline. CDR3 sequence: CASGPDRGGEEEQYF. CDR3 nucleotides: TGTGCTAGTGGTCCTGACCGGGGGGGCGAGGAAGAGCAGTACTTC.

This clonotype occurred many times. The chain uses TRBV12-3 or TRBV12-4 and TRBJ2-3; D gene ambiguous. V dropped 4 bases and J dropped 2 bases, with 4 bases sitting between them. The CDR3 has 12 amino acids. CDR3 nucleotide sequence: TGTGCCAGCAGTTACTACACAGATACGCAGTATTTT. This translates into CASSYYTDTQYF.

This clonotype has ten or more counts. The rearrangement joins TRBV12-3 or TRBV12-4 to TRBJ1-1, with D uncertain. The CDR3 spans 11 residues. Trimming stripped 0 bases from V and 7 bases from J, with 3 bases between. Here the CDR3 reads CASSLAVEAFF. CDR3 in DNA: TGTGCCAGCAGTTTAGCGGTTGAAGCTTTCTTT.

This clonotype was counted a few times. This chain's CDR3 is CASSYEGLTEAFF. As DNA, the CDR3 is TGTGCCAGCAGTTACGAGGGGTTGACTGAAGCTTTCTTT. The rearrangement links TRBV6-5 to TRBJ1-1, with D possibly being TRBD1 (5 bases). Germline V gives CDR1 MNHEY, CDR2 SVGAGI. This CDR3 has 13 amino acids. V was clipped by 2 bases and J by 5 bases, with 9 bases between them.

This clonotype was detected many times. The chain carries TRBV6-1 and TRBJ1-2; possible D gene TRBD1, 6 bases. The V end was cut by 6 bases, the J end by 4 bases, with 12 bases between. There are 13 residues in the CDR3. Looked up from germline, CDR1 is MNHNS and CDR2 is SASEGT. This CDR3 is CASSPGQSYGYTF. The CDR3 DNA follows: TGTGCCAGCAGCCCCGGACAGTCCTATGGCTACACCTTC.

There are many counts of this clonotype. The gene calls are TRBV20-1 and TRBJ2-7, with D maybe TRBD1 (6 bases). V shed 5 bases and J shed 0 bases, with 11 bases lying between them. The V gene's germline CDR1 is DFQATT and CDR2 SNEGSKA (reference sequence). The CDR3 loop spans 13 amino acids. The CDR3 DNA is TGCAGTGCTTTCCGGGACAACTCCTACGAGCAGTACTTC. The encoded protein is CSAFRDNSYEQYF.

This clonotype occurred many times. The CDR3 protein is CATSTDRNNEQFF. CDR3 DNA sequence: TGTGCCACCAGCACCGACCGAAACAATGAGCAGTTCTTC. This sequence joins TRBV15 and TRBJ2-1; D is undetermined. The V gene's germline CDR1 is LNHNV and CDR2 YYDKDF (reference sequence). CDR3 size: 13 residues. The germline V and J ends were trimmed by 4 bases and 5 bases, with 9 bases remaining between them.

This clonotype was counted many times. The V call is TRBV7-2, the J call TRBJ2-5; 7 bases match TRBD2. Germline V CDR1 and CDR2: SGHTA, FQGNSA. This CDR3 region has 13 residues. V lost 5 bases, J lost 6 bases, and 6 bases stayed unmatched. CDR3 sequence (DNA): TGTGCCAGCAGCGGGGGGGGAGTGCAGACCCAGTACTTC. This gives the protein CASSGGGVQTQYF. Based on the CDR3 plus reference TRBV7-2 and TRBJ2-5, the full variable domain is GAGVSQSPSNKVTEKGKDVELRCDPISGHTALYWYRQSLGQGLEFLIYFQGNSAPDKSGLPSDRFSAERTGGSVSTLTIQRTQQEDSAVYLCASSGGGVQTQYFGPGTRLLVL.

This clonotype was detected a few times. The V and J genes are TRBV5-1 and TRBJ1-3, with 9 nucleotides matching TRBD1. CDR3 length equals 17 residues. V gave up 4 bases and J gave up 1 base; unmatched junction bases: 9. Germline V gives CDR1 SGHRS, CDR2 YFSETQ. The CDR3 spells CASSRAGQGFSGNTIYF. DNA for the CDR3: TGCGCCAGCAGCCGAGCGGGACAGGGATTTTCTGGAAACACCATATATTTT.

The chain recombines TRBV19 with TRBJ1-1; D may be TRBD1 (6 bases). Trimming left V 2 bases short and J 1 base short, with 8 bases between. The CDR3 runs to 14 residues. Germline V lookup: CDR1 LNHDA, CDR2 SQIVND (reference sequence). The CDR3 region is CASSIQGPNTEAFF. Here the CDR3 DNA reads TGTGCCAGTAGTATACAGGGGCCGAACACTGAAGCTTTCTTT.

This clonotype appeared many times. The chain uses TRBV29-1 and TRBJ1-1; D unclear. The CDR3 runs 12 residues. Trimming cost V 0 bases and J 6 bases, with 8 bases left between them. The germline gives CDR1 SQVTM, CDR2 ANQGSEA. The CDR3 region has the DNA TGCAGCGTTGAAGACGGTGGGGCTGAAGCTTTCTTT. It yields the protein CSVEDGGAEAFF.

The table lists this clonotype with a few counts. The CDR3 region is CSARDPKGRDTEAFF. The CDR3 DNA reads TGCAGTGCTAGAGACCCGAAAGGGCGGGACACTGAAGCTTTCTTT. The V gene is TRBV20-1, the J gene TRBJ1-1; D ambiguous. V dropped 0 bases and J dropped 3 bases, with 14 bases sitting between them. CDR1 is DFQATT, CDR2 SNEGSKA, per germline (reference sequence). This CDR3 has 15 residues.

This clonotype was observed a handful of times. The J gene is TRBJ2-1, the V gene TRBV20-1; D ambiguous. This CDR3 has 14 residues. Trimming removed 4 bases from V and 4 bases from J, with 14 bases in between. Germline V gene lookup returns CDR1 DFQATT and CDR2 SNEGSKA (reference sequence). The CDR3 sequence: CSANPSVRYNEQFF. Here the CDR3 DNA reads TGCAGTGCTAACCCTTCGGTAAGGTACAATGAGCAGTTCTTC.

This chain connects TRBV4-3 to TRBJ2-1; D is unresolved. The CDR3 is 15 amino acids. V was cut by 4 bases and J by 5 bases, with 15 bases left in between. Germline V gives CDR1 LGHNA, CDR2 YSLEER. CDR3 coding DNA: TGCGCCAGCAGCCCCCGGCTTAACGAAAACAATGAGCAGTTCTTC. Encoded protein: CASSPRLNENNEQFF.

Many counts were recorded for this clonotype. As DNA, the CDR3 is TGCGCCAGCAGCCAAGATGACAGGACTTCACCCCTCCACTTT. Its translation: CASSQDDRTSPLHF. This sequence joins TRBV4-3 and TRBJ1-6; maybe TRBD1 (6 bases). There are 14 residues in the CDR3. Germline V CDR1 and CDR2: LGHNA, YSLEER. Trimming stripped 0 bases from V and 9 bases from J, with 9 bases between.

A few counts support this clonotype. The J gene is TRBJ1-4, the V gene TRBV20-1; D not resolved. Germline CDR1 reads DFQATT; CDR2 reads SNEGSKA (reference sequence). V gave up 1 base and J gave up 0 bases, with 6 bases separating them. This CDR3 region has 14 residues. Written as DNA, the CDR3 is TGCAGTGCTAGAGCGGGCGCAACTAATGAAAAACTGTTTTTT. Translating gives CSARAGATNEKLFF.

The chain employs TRBV18 and TRBJ1-1; the D gene is possibly TRBD1 (5 bases). Germline values: CDR1 KGHSH, CDR2 LQKENI. CDR3 length equals 14 residues. Trimming removed 3 bases at V and 6 bases at J, with 14 bases between. The CDR3 loop is CASSPQGAPSEAFF. DNA of the CDR3: TGTGCCAGCTCACCCCAGGGCGCCCCATCTGAAGCTTTCTTT.

This clonotype turned up a few times. The chain links TRBV7-3 to TRBJ2-3; D tentatively reads TRBD1 or TRBD2 (5 bases each). There are 15 residues in the CDR3. The germline V gene has CDR1 SGHTA and CDR2 FQGTGA. V was shortened by 10 bases and J by 6 bases, with 23 bases between the two germline ends. In DNA, the CDR3 is TGTGCCACGCGGGCAGGTGGGGGTCCTGTCGATACGCAGTATTTT. Residues: CATRAGGGPVDTQYF. Complete variable domain (other parts from reference TRBV7-3 and TRBJ2-3): GAGVSQTPSNKVTEKGKYVELRCDPISGHTALYWYRQSLGQGPEFLIYFQGTGAADDSGLPNDRFFAVRPEGSVSTLKIQRTERGDSAVYLCATRAGGGPVDTQYFGPGTRLTVL.

The chain is built from TRBV20-1 and TRBJ2-3; TRBD2 agrees at 8 bases. The CDR3 is made up of 15 amino acids. The ends lost 5 bases at V and 4 bases at J; junction bases unmatched: 11. Germline assignment: CDR1 DFQATT and CDR2 SNEGSKA (reference sequence). In DNA, the CDR3 is TGCAGTGCTCGTCGCCTTGCGGGGGGATCAGATACGCAGTATTTT. Amino acid sequence: CSARRLAGGSDTQYF.

This clonotype was observed a handful of times. The V gene is TRBV7-6, the J gene TRBJ1-5; D is possibly TRBD1 (5 bases). CDR3 length equals 17 residues. V was cut by 5 bases and J by 0 bases, with 17 bases left in between. The germline gives CDR1 SGHVS, CDR2 FNYEAQ. CDR3: CASSPKWGFDSNQPQHF. DNA of the CDR3: TGTGCCAGCAGCCCCAAGTGGGGGTTTGATAGCAATCAGCCCCAGCATTTT.

In nucleotides, the CDR3 is TGTGCCAGCATAGCTAGCGGGAGCTCGAACACCGGGGAGCTGTTTTTT. This gives the protein CASIASGSSNTGELFF. The rearrangement joins TRBV6-2 or TRBV6-3 to TRBJ2-2, with TRBD2 matching over 10 bases. Trimming at V came to 7 bases and at J to 0 bases, leaving 5 bases not matched to a gene. The germline V gene has CDR1 MNHEY and CDR2 SVGEGT. The CDR3 runs 16 residues.

This clonotype was seen repeatedly, ten times or more. The chain couples TRBV6-1 to TRBJ2-3; D gene uncertain. Trimming removed 2 bases from V and 9 bases from J, with 9 bases in between. CDR1 and CDR2 from the germline V gene are MNHNS and SASEGT. There are 12 residues in the CDR3. The CDR3 nucleotides are TGTGCCAGCAGTGAAAGGTCAGGCACGCAGTATTTT. This codes for CASSERSGTQYF.

This clonotype has only a few counts. V usage is TRBV20-1 and J usage is TRBJ1-3, with unresolved D. V was pared by 3 bases and J by 1 base, with 10 bases between. From germline, CDR1 is DFQATT and CDR2 SNEGSKA (reference sequence). The CDR3 consists of 14 residues. The CDR3 bases are TGCAGTGCTAGGGCTCAGCTGTCTGGAAACACCATATATTTT. It translates to CSARAQLSGNTIYF.

This clonotype was picked up a small number of times. The V and J genes are TRBV6-6 and TRBJ1-2, with a weak D call TRBD1 (6 bases). The V end lost 2 bases, the J end lost 3 bases, and 16 bases lay between the germline ends. This CDR3 has 16 residues. Germline V CDR1 and CDR2: MNHNY, SVGAGI (reference sequence). The CDR3 DNA reads TGTGCCAGCAGTTACCCGGGTGGGGGCACGGACTATGGCTACACCTTC. Translating gives CASSYPGGGTDYGYTF.